This T cell receptor (beta chain) was found in a study of cytomegalovirus exposure and HLA in healthy donors. Study-wide results and caveats: It was 164 TCR beta chains that were listed as cytomegalovirus-associated. In an earlier analysis, productive rearrangement rates for most beta V segments clustered near 87% or 30%. A later analysis found most CMV-associated TCR beta chains apparently HLA-restricted.

PCR used 60 Vbeta primers and 13 Jbeta primers. Here immunoSEQ multiplex PCR was the method, and the copy in TCRdb shows in-frame clones only, minus some. Seen here are approximately 93,000 clones, 79% observed once, and the top ten hold under 4%. To note about this clone: Its antigen is as yet unknown.

There are 13 residues in the CDR3. The V end lost 4 bases, the J end lost 3 bases, and 9 bases lay between the germline ends. CDR1 is SGHTA and CDR2 is FQGNSA in the germline V gene. The chain combines TRBV7-2 with TRBJ2-5, with D possibly being TRBD1 (6 bases). The sequencing input was PBMCs. This sequence was found in a woman in her thirties or forties in good health and CMV-seronegative. CDR3 DNA: TGTGCCAGCAGCTCGGACAGAGAAGAGACCCAGTACTTC. Translating it yields CASSSDREETQYF.